The sequence of this T cell receptor (beta chain) was determined in a study of regulatory T cells in long-lasting Graves disease. Arm-PCR with iRepertoire HTBI primers amplified the CDR3 regions for these TCR beta libraries. MiXCR was run by TCRdb on the multiplex PCR reads, yielding one entry per CDR3 protein. The data show fewer than 550,000 distinct CDR3 sequences, 15% to 20% seen once. Noted time point: newly diagnosed GD, antithyroid drugs for less than 3 months. Researchers made the TCR library from RNA that was extracted from PBMCs. CDR1 is KGHSH and CDR2 is LQKENI in the germline V gene. The CDR3 covers 13 residues. Trimming cost V 3 bases and J 2 bases, with 7 bases left between them. The same sample was also studied in work on T cells in Graves' hyperthyroidism and ophthalmopathy. From that study: Diagnostic decisions used clinical symptoms, serum thyroxine and TRAb, thyroid ultrasound and orbital computed tomography.

The input for sequencing was peripheral blood mononuclear cells (PBMCs), taken at new diagnosis, from a patient treated with antithyroid drugs. V is TRBV18 and J is TRBJ1-2; D remains unclear. This receptor was obtained from a woman aged 35-65 years with Graves disease. The DNA for the CDR3 is TGTGCCAGCTCACCTACTACAAACTATGGCTACACCTTC. Residues: CASSPTTNYGYTF.